This T cell receptor (beta chain) emerged from a study of blood T cell repertoires in COVID-19 (dated by TCRdb to 2020 to 2022). Study-level background: Samples covering the acute and convalescent phases of COVID-19 were provided by collaborators in the United States, Italy and Spain. The repertoires were released in a freely available public database intended as a resource for research on the immune response to SARS-CoV-2. Samples were obtained from the ongoing ImmuneRACE study (first 160 participants) and from over 1,000 subjects provided by 6 global collaborators. Nearly every sample came with metadata listing a de-identified subject ID, COVID-19 status, age in years and sex. The material from the prospective study consisted of cDNA or gDNA derived from T cells, B-cell-depleted T cells, or PBMCs. Deeply sampled blood TCRbeta repertoires from subjects exposed to, actively infected with, or recovered from COVID-19 were included in the dataset. HLA class I and class II types, where available, came from metadata supplied by the sample provider rather than from assay-based typing.

V is cut by 4 bases and J by 2 bases, and the space between the germline ends is 12 bases. The germline V gene encodes CDR1 SGHDT and CDR2 YYEEEE. The CDR3 contains 14 residues, cysteine and phenylalanine counted. Only the CDR3 part of the read is kept: 42 bases, read in frame from the first base. TCRbeta CDR3 regions were amplified from genomic DNA by means of the immunoSEQ Assay, a bias-controlled multiplex PCR. As for the authors' bioinformatics: Nucleated cell counts per sample were estimated from amplification of reference gene primers within the assay. Sequence reads were collapsed and filtered to measure the absolute abundance of every unique TCRbeta CDR3 rearrangement. For each sample, productive Simpson clonality was calculated by taking the square root of Simpson's diversity index across productive rearrangements. In its TCRdb copy, this immuneACCESS table keeps in-frame sequences only and misses some clones. Where compared with another copy, unresolved V genes explain less than half of these, and the others have no known cause. V, J and clone size were drawn from that table, and D and trimming were deduced from the DNA. Within this sample are around 360,000 clones, with 87% of them counted one time only. 2.5% to 3% of the sample is held by the ten biggest clonotypes.

As for this clone: Which antigen it targets is not known. No base quality information exists; no much larger clone differs at one position.

Participants in the prospective study were aged roughly 18 to 95 years, lived in 20 to 25 United States geographic areas, and enrolled through a virtual design. Cohort assignment in the prospective study relied on participant-reported clinical history from a screening survey and a study questionnaire. Recovered participants in ImmuneRACE Cohort 3 were defined as having two consecutive negative NP/OP PCR tests, clearance from a healthcare professional, or resolution of symptoms. Each participant in the prospective study had whole blood, serum and a nasopharyngeal or oropharyngeal swab collected by mobile phlebotomists. Participants in the prospective study had the option to provide additional blood draws and questionnaires over an approximately 2-month period. Blood samples from the prospective study were shipped frozen or at room temperature prior to DNA extraction. Broad study findings and their caveats: Clinical and demographic metadata were provided uncurated, with the amount varying by source and participant.

The chain uses TRBV5-6 and TRBJ1-2; there is no confident call for the D gene. The TCR sequence derives from a woman in her twenties or thirties who had recovered from COVID-19. Source material: PBMCs or T cells enriched from blood (not recorded which). The CDR3 corresponds to CASSRRSPNYGYTF. Here is the DNA: TGTGCCAGCAGCCGACGTAGCCCCAACTATGGCTACACCTTC.